The 26 T cell receptor beta chains below all came from one sample that was sequenced in a study of T-cell reconstitution after alpha-beta-depleted transplantation in children. Using unique molecular identifiers, the investigators prepared the TCRbeta library. TCRdb re-analysed the PCR reads in MiXCR, keeping a single row per CDR3 protein. The repertoire holds 600,000 to 800,000 distinct CDR3 sequences, with around 13% as singletons. The sequencing used PBMCs, collected before TCRalphabeta/CD19-depleted stem cell transplant. These receptors came from a girl aged 2-10 years with congenital amegakaryocytic thrombocytopenia, due to receive a stem cell transplant.

This clonotype showed up many times. This chain links TRBV25-1 with TRBJ2-7; 9 nucleotides match TRBD1. Looked up from germline, CDR1 is MGHDK and CDR2 is SYGVNS. There are 15 residues in the CDR3. V was clipped by 2 bases and J by 5 bases; unmatched bases: 7. CDR3 nucleotides: TGTGCCAGCAGTGAACTTTGGACAGGGGTTAACGAGCAGTACTTC. Protein: CASSELWTGVNEQYF.

On this clonotype: Mismatch with germline at one junction end may stem from a read error. This chain uses TRBV3-1 with TRBJ2-3; unclear D gene. The CDR3 covers 16 residues. Germline V gene sequence: CDR1 LGHDT, CDR2 YNNKEL (reference sequence). The DNA for the CDR3 is TGTGCCAGCACCCAAAGGGTGCCGGGCGGCACAGATACGCAGTTTTTT. It is translated as CASTQRVPGGTDTQFF.

This clonotype was observed at least ten times. The chain couples TRBV12-3 or TRBV12-4 to TRBJ2-1, with D possibly matching TRBD2 (6 bases). V lost 3 bases and J 13 bases, leaving 10 bases between the germline ends. This CDR3 is 11 amino acids long. CDR3 sequence (DNA): TGTGCCAGCAGTTTGGCGGGAAGACAGTTCTTC. Translated, it gives CASSLAGRQFF.

This clonotype appeared a few times. J is TRBJ2-2 and V is TRBV6-5; D may correspond to TRBD1 or TRBD2 (5 bases each). The CDR3 extends over 17 amino acids. The V end was cut by 2 bases, the J end by 5 bases, with 18 bases between. The germline V gene has CDR1 MNHEY and CDR2 SVGAGI. The CDR3 protein is CASSYPQGVVGTGELFF. The DNA of the CDR3 is TGTGCCAGCAGTTACCCCCAGGGAGTCGTAGGTACCGGGGAGCTGTTTTTT.

This clonotype was picked up a small number of times. This chain joins TRBV29-1 and TRBJ2-1; D gene uncertain. Germline V gene data show CDR1 as SQVTM and CDR2 as ANQGSEA. The CDR3 is 11 amino acids. This CDR3 is CSSAENNEQFF. CDR3 bases: TGCAGTTCAGCAGAAAACAATGAGCAGTTCTTC.

This clonotype was observed once. At one end the junction does not follow the germline gene, possibly because of a read error. The chain combines TRBV28 with TRBJ2-1, with no clear D. The CDR3 loop spans 18 amino acids. Germline CDR1 and CDR2: MDHEN and SYDVKM. CDR3 protein: CASSLWTFFEQSCNEQFF. CDR3 coding DNA: TGTGCCAGCAGTTTATGGACCTTCTTCGAGCAATCCTGCAATGAGCAGTTCTTC.

This clonotype was detected a few times. The chain carries TRBV28 and TRBJ2-5; D might be TRBD1 or TRBD2, each matching 6 bases. The germline V gene encodes CDR1 MDHEN and CDR2 SYDVKM. CDR3 length equals 14 residues. Trimming removed 5 bases from V and 5 bases from J, with 15 bases in between. Written as DNA, the CDR3 is TGTGCCAGCAGTCCACCGCTGGGGGGCGAGACCCAGTACTTC. Protein product: CASSPPLGGETQYF. The whole variable domain, filled in from reference TRBV28 and TRBJ2-5, reads DVKVTQSSRYLVKRTGEKVFLECVQDMDHENMFWYRQDPGLGLRLIYFSYDVKMKEKGDIPEGYSVSREKKERFSLILESASTNQTSMYLCASSPPLGGETQYFGPGTRLLVL.

Many counts were recorded for this clonotype. The chain is built from TRBV6-2 or TRBV6-3 and TRBJ2-1; 12 nucleotides match TRBD2. The CDR3 extends over 17 amino acids. The J segment lost 0 bases and the V segment lost 5 bases, leaving 5 bases of the junction unmatched. The germline CDR1 and CDR2 sequences are MNHEY and SVGEGT. This CDR3 is CASSDGTSGHSYNEQFF. The CDR3 bases are TGTGCCAGCAGTGATGGGACTAGCGGGCACTCCTACAATGAGCAGTTCTTC.

V gene TRBV20-1 combines with J gene TRBJ2-7, with D possibly TRBD1 on 6 matching bases. V lost 3 bases and J lost 2, with 17 bases in between. This CDR3 contains 15 residues. Germline values: CDR1 DFQATT, CDR2 SNEGSKA (reference sequence). The DNA of the CDR3 is TGCAGTGCTAGTTGGTCGGACAGTCTCGCCTACGAGCAGTACTTC. Protein: CSASWSDSLAYEQYF.

This clonotype came up many times. The gene calls are TRBV10-3 and TRBJ1-4, with 9 bases matching TRBD1. Germline trimming cut 6 bases from V and 8 bases from J; bases unmatched to any gene: 7. The CDR3 sequence is 14 residues long. In germline, CDR1 is ENHRY, CDR2 SYGVKD. The CDR3 is CAISPDRGGEKLFF. The CDR3 DNA reads TGTGCCATCAGCCCCGACAGGGGGGGCGAAAAACTGTTTTTT.

The J gene is TRBJ2-7, the V gene TRBV12-3 or TRBV12-4; TRBD2 is a possible D gene (6 bases). CDR3 length: 15 amino acids. Trimming cost V 0 bases and J 6 bases, with 15 bases left between them. CDR3 in DNA: TGTGCCAGCAGTTTAGCGTTGGGGACGGGGGTCGAGCAGTACTTC. Its translation is CASSLALGTGVEQYF.

This clonotype has only a few counts. The rearrangement links TRBV7-9 to TRBJ2-5, with TRBD2 matching 13 bases. Per the germline V gene, CDR1 is SEHNR and CDR2 is FQNEAQ (reference sequence). V shed 5 bases and J 4 bases; nucleotides not matched to a gene: 10. This CDR3 spans 17 amino acids. In DNA, the CDR3 is TGTGCCAGCAGCAGGGCCCCGGGACTAGCGGGAAGAGAGACCCAGTACTTC. Translating gives CASSRAPGLAGRETQYF.

The chain couples TRBV20-1 to TRBJ1-5; unclear D gene. Germline loops: CDR1 DFQATT, CDR2 SNEGSKA (reference sequence). The CDR3 extends over 14 amino acids. The germline V and J ends were trimmed by 4 bases and 1 base, with 11 bases remaining between them. CDR3: CSAILPRSNQPQHF. Written as DNA, the CDR3 is TGCAGTGCTATCCTCCCAAGGAGCAATCAGCCCCAGCATTTT.

This clonotype was found many times. The chain joins TRBV20-1 to TRBJ2-5; D is perhaps TRBD1 (5 bases). This CDR3 contains 14 residues. With 3 bases removed from V and 2 bases from J, the gap between germline ends came to 13 bases. Germline V gives CDR1 DFQATT, CDR2 SNEGSKA (reference sequence). CDR3 in amino acids: CSARDRQTQETQYF. In DNA, the CDR3 is TGCAGTGCTAGGGACCGACAGACACAAGAGACCCAGTACTTC.

This clonotype was seen repeatedly, ten times or more. The chain employs TRBV10-2 and TRBJ2-3, with 14 bases fitting TRBD2. V gave up 9 bases and J gave up 1 base; unmatched junction bases: 18. Per the germline V gene, CDR1 is WSHSY and CDR2 is SAAADI. The CDR3 extends over 20 amino acids. CDR3 bases: TGCGCCAGTGAGAATTCCGGGACTAGCGGGAGAGCCCTCCGCACAGATACGCAGTATTTT. Its translation is CASENSGTSGRALRTDTQYF.

J is TRBJ2-1 and V is TRBV28; TRBD2 agrees at 10 bases. The ends lost 5 bases at V and 0 bases at J; junction bases unmatched: 10. The CDR3 sequence is 18 residues long. Germline V gene sequence: CDR1 MDHEN, CDR2 SYDVKM. In DNA, the CDR3 is TGTGCCAGCAGTCCAAGGACTAGCGGAAAGAGCTCCTACAATGAGCAGTTCTTC. It is translated as CASSPRTSGKSSYNEQFF.

This clonotype was seen many times. This rearrangement joins TRBV5-1 to TRBJ1-3; no clear D. Germline V gene lookup returns CDR1 SGHRS and CDR2 YFSETQ. This CDR3 is 16 amino acids long. V was trimmed by 1 base and J by 0 bases, leaving 11 bases between them. Written as DNA, the CDR3 is TGCGCCAGCAGCTTGATGTTTGGGAACTCTGGAAACACCATATATTTT. Translated: CASSLMFGNSGNTIYF. Complete variable domain (other parts from reference TRBV5-1 and TRBJ1-3): KAGVTQTPRYLIKTRGQQVTLSCSPISGHRSVSWYQQTPGQGLQFLFEYFSETQRNKGNFPGRFSGRQFSNSRSEMNVSTLELGDSALYLCASSLMFGNSGNTIYFGEGSWLTVV.

This chain links TRBV10-3 with TRBJ1-5, with 7 bases identical to TRBD1. The CDR3 totals 14 residues. The trim removed 5 bases at V and 3 bases at J, leaving 4 bases unmatched. Germline V gives CDR1 ENHRY, CDR2 SYGVKD. The CDR3 sequence: CAISTDRDNQPQHF. The CDR3 DNA is TGTGCCATCAGTACCGACAGGGACAATCAGCCCCAGCATTTT.

For this clonotype: With a much larger clone just one base away, this may be a read error. The chain's CDR3 is CASSQDPSGRLYNEPFF. CDR3 sequence (DNA): TGTGCCAGCAGCCAGGATCCAAGCGGGAGGCTATACAATGAGCCGTTCTTC. The rearrangement links TRBV14 to TRBJ2-1, with 9 bases matching TRBD2. The CDR3 has 17 residues. In germline, CDR1 is SGHDN, CDR2 FVKESK. Together with reference TRBV14 and TRBJ2-1, the CDR3 gives the full variable domain: EAGVTQFPSHSVIEKGQTVTLRCDPISGHDNLYWYRRVMGKEIKFLLHFVKESKQDESGMPNNRFLAERTGGTYSTLKVQPAELEDSGVYFCASSQDPSGRLYNEPFFGPGTRLTVL.

The sample holds a few counts of this clonotype. This chain links TRBV20-1 with TRBJ2-2; TRBD2 matches at 14 bases. V shed 0 bases and J 7 bases; nucleotides not matched to a gene: 13. The CDR3 runs to 19 residues. From germline, CDR1 is DFQATT and CDR2 SNEGSKA (reference sequence). CDR3 amino acids: CSARDGLAGGPISSGELFF. The CDR3 nucleotides read TGCAGTGCTAGAGACGGACTAGCGGGAGGCCCCATTTCGAGCGGGGAGCTGTTTTTT.

This clonotype has a handful of counts. The chain links TRBV20-1 to TRBJ2-5, with TRBD2 matching over 7 bases. The CDR3 is 14 amino acids. The junction had 10 bases not matched to a gene; V was cut back by 5 bases and J by 4 bases. CDR1 DFQATT and CDR2 SNEGSKA come from the germline V gene (reference sequence). The CDR3 region is CSAAPSGGIETQYF. DNA of the CDR3: TGCAGTGCTGCCCCTTCGGGGGGTATAGAGACCCAGTACTTC.

V usage is TRBV12-3 or TRBV12-4 and J usage is TRBJ2-1, with D possibly matching TRBD1 (6 bases). The CDR3 has 17 residues. The V and J ends lost 5 bases and 0 bases respectively, with 17 bases between them. The CDR3: CASSPDGGRSSYNEQFF. The CDR3 coding sequence is TGTGCCAGCAGTCCGGATGGGGGCCGGAGCTCCTACAATGAGCAGTTCTTC.

The chain recombines TRBV12-3 or TRBV12-4 with TRBJ2-1; D is unclear. The V gene lost 6 bases and the J gene lost 8 bases, with 11 bases spanning the gap. There are 12 residues in the CDR3. CDR3 coding DNA: TGTGCCAGCAGGCCCCCTGGCGATGAGCAGTTCTTC. Its translation is CASRPPGDEQFF.

The chain is built from TRBV12-3 or TRBV12-4 and TRBJ1-1; 7 positions match TRBD1. The CDR3 is made up of 13 amino acids. Trimming at V came to 2 bases and at J to 7 bases, leaving 4 bases not matched to a gene. CDR3 in DNA: TGTGCCAGCAGTTTACCAGGGGGGAATGAAGCTTTCTTT. This translates into CASSLPGGNEAFF.

This clonotype was counted many times. This chain connects TRBV20-1 to TRBJ1-5; D gene ambiguous. Germline assignment: CDR1 DFQATT and CDR2 SNEGSKA (reference sequence). Trimming stripped 3 bases from V and 0 bases from J, with 12 bases between. The CDR3 has 15 amino acids. CDR3 sequence: CSASAFTYSNQPQHF. CDR3 nucleotides: TGCAGTGCTAGTGCCTTTACCTATAGCAATCAGCCCCAGCATTTT.

The J gene is TRBJ1-5, the V gene TRBV12-3 or TRBV12-4; the match to TRBD1 covers 9 bases. The junction had 13 bases not matched to a gene; V was cut back by 7 bases and J by 0 bases. The CDR3 totals 18 residues. The CDR3 protein is CASILDRGESHSNQPQHF. The CDR3 DNA sequence: TGTGCCAGCATATTGGACAGGGGAGAAAGTCATAGCAATCAGCCCCAGCATTTT.